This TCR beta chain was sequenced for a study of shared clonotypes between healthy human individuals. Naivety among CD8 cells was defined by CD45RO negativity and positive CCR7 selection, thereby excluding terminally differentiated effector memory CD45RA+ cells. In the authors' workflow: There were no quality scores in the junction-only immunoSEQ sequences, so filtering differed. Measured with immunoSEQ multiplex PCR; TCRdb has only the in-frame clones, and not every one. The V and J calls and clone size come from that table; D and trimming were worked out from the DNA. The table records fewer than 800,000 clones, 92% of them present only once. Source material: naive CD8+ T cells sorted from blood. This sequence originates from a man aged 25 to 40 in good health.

The CDR3 sequence: CASSLPRQGRYEQYF. The CDR3 DNA is TGTGCCAGCAGCTTACCTAGACAGGGGAGGTACGAGCAGTACTTC. This chain joins TRBV7-2 and TRBJ2-7, with TRBD1 matching over 8 bases. The junction had 7 bases not matched to a gene; V was cut back by 2 bases and J by 4 bases. Germline CDR1 is SGHTA and CDR2 is FQGNSA. The CDR3 runs to 15 residues.